Sequencing of this T cell receptor beta chain was carried out in a study of blood T cell dynamics during melanoma immunotherapy. Across the study: Patients with metastatic melanoma got pembrolizumab or nivolumab-ipilimumab as first-line care.

Time point here: week 3, after first cycle of checkpoint inhibitor. Samples come from before therapy and from week 3 after the first blockade cycle. Prior systemic cancer therapy, immunosuppressant use and other active malignancies excluded patients. Trimming took 8 bases from V and 3 from J, leaving 13 bases between them. Germline V CDR1 and CDR2: MNHEY, SVGAGI. The CDR3 loop spans 13 amino acids. TCRdb's copy holds only in-frame clones and misses some; the assay was immunoSEQ multiplex PCR. The table has about 14,000 clones, 80% to 90% seen once. The chain uses TRBV6-5 and TRBJ1-1, with D hard to call. Specimen: blood, collected from a patient treated with checkpoint blockade. This clonotype was obtained from a human donor with melanoma. The DNA of the CDR3 is TGTGCCAGCCAAGGGCGCATCGACACTGAAGCTTTCTTT. It translates to CASQGRIDTEAFF.